This T cell receptor beta chain emerged from a study of T-cell memory formation after mild COVID-19. Findings and caveats of the study: From day 15 to 85, contracting clones were balanced between CD4 and CD8, whereas later expanders leaned toward CD4+.

TCR alpha and TCR beta cDNA libraries carrying sample barcodes and UMIs came from 5'RACE with constant-segment primers. MiXCR was run by TCRdb on the 5' RACE reads, yielding one entry per CDR3 protein. The sample has nearly 250,000 distinct CDR3 sequences; 15% are singletons. V lost 2 bases and J 9 bases, leaving 14 bases between the germline ends. There are 14 residues in the CDR3. Germline V gene sequence: CDR1 MNHEY, CDR2 SMNVEV (reference sequence). This clonotype was observed a few times. The target antigen is unknown. The clonotype was recovered from an adult woman who had mild COVID-19 (a few samples of this study predate the infection). Cell type and time point are not known. The chain is built from TRBV27 and TRBJ2-1; D may be TRBD2 (5 bases). Source material: PBMCs or a T cell subset sorted from them (not recorded which). The CDR3 reads CASSLATRSGEQFF. The CDR3 DNA is TGTGCCAGCAGTTTAGCCACTAGATCCGGTGAGCAGTTCTTC.